This TCR beta chain was retrieved from a study of blood T cell repertoires in COVID-19. The trim removed 3 bases at V and 6 bases at J, leaving 7 bases unmatched. This CDR3 comprises 15 residues. The germline V gene has CDR1 SGHRS and CDR2 YFSETQ. Methods used by the authors: Reference gene primer amplification gave nucleated cell count estimates. Sequenced by immunoSEQ multiplex PCR; TCRdb stores in-frame clones only, minus some. V, J and clone size reflect that table, while D and trimming were determined from the DNA. Of about 300,000 clones listed, about 85% were seen once; the top ten hold under 6%.

This sequence was found in a woman aged 25 to 45 who had recovered from COVID-19. The sample consisted of PBMCs or T cells enriched from blood (not recorded which). The V gene is TRBV5-1, the J gene TRBJ1-4, with 8 bases matching TRBD1. The CDR3 protein is CASSSRGRGDEKLFF. In nucleotides, the CDR3 is TGCGCCAGCAGCTCCAGGGGGCGAGGCGATGAAAAACTGTTTTTT.